The clone carrying this T cell receptor (beta chain) has a count of ten or more. Relying on iRepertoire HTBI primers and Arm-PCR of CDR3 regions, the team built TCR beta libraries. Each CDR3 protein gets one entry after TCRdb re-called the multiplex PCR reads with MiXCR. The sample records about 500,000 distinct CDR3 sequences, around 11% being singletons. The data were obtained in a study of regulatory T cells in long-lasting Graves disease. Specified time point: newly diagnosed GD, antithyroid drugs for less than 3 months. There was RNA extracted from PBMCs, and the TCR library was made from it. The germline V and J ends were trimmed by 5 bases and 4 bases, with 14 bases remaining between them. The CDR3 is 14 residues long. The sample was also reused in another study, on T cells in Graves' hyperthyroidism and ophthalmopathy. That study adds: The HTBI primer set drove a first-round RT-PCR of the TCR CDR3.

The specimen comprised peripheral blood mononuclear cells (PBMCs), sampled at new diagnosis, from a patient treated with antithyroid drugs. The V call is TRBV12-3 or TRBV12-4, the J call TRBJ1-2, with a tentative D call TRBD1 (6 bases). This clonotype was obtained from a woman in her 30s with Graves disease. The CDR3 DNA reads TGTGCCAGCAGTCACAGGGACACGGGCTATGGCTACACCTTC. It codes for CASSHRDTGYGYTF.